Listed below are T cell receptor beta chains from one sample, sequenced in a study of CD8+CD57+ T cells in acquired aplastic anemia. TCRdb itself ran the reads through MiXCR, one entry per CDR3 protein. Among about 210,000 distinct CDR3 sequences listed, roughly 35% were seen once. The specimen sequenced was sorted CD4+, CD8+, or CD8+CD57+ T cells (not recorded which) from PBMCs. Receptor source: a human donor in good health, serving as a control. Both conserved end residues are part of each CDR3. A D gene is named only where the DNA matches it firmly. Size is omitted from some rows. Given values are once, few, many or a class for expanded clones.

D gene: NA
clone size: NA
V gene: TRBV15
J gene: TRBJ2-7
CDR3 DNA: TGTGCCACCAGCAGAGATCTGGGGACTTCCTACGAGCAGTACTTC
CDR3 protein: CATSRDLGTSYEQYF

D gene: TRBD1
clone size: many
V gene: TRBV2
J gene: TRBJ1-1
CDR3 DNA: TGTGCCAGCGTAGTTGACAGGGGGAACACTGAAGCTTTCTTT
CDR3 protein: CASVVDRGNTEAFF

D gene: TRBD1
clone size: many
V gene: TRBV2
J gene: TRBJ1-4
CDR3 DNA: TGTGCCAGCAGAGCGGACAGGGCGGGAGAAAAACTGTTTTTT
CDR3 protein: CASRADRAGEKLFF

D gene: TRBD1
clone size: once
V gene: TRBV10-3
J gene: TRBJ1-5
CDR3 DNA: TGTGCCATCAGTGTGGGACAGGGGCTTAGCAATCAGCCCCAGCATTTT
CDR3 protein: CAISVGQGLSNQPQHF

D gene: NA
clone size: few
V gene: TRBV24-1
J gene: TRBJ1-1
CDR3 DNA: TGTGCCACCAGGGGCGGTGGTTCTAACACTGAAGCTTTCTTT
CDR3 protein: CATRGGGSNTEAFF

D gene: NA
clone size: many
V gene: TRBV24-1
J gene: TRBJ2-3
CDR3 DNA: TGTGCCACCAGTGTTCCATCTCGTGCAGATACGCAGTATTTT
CDR3 protein: CATSVPSRADTQYF

D gene: NA
clone size: few
V gene: TRBV12-5
J gene: TRBJ2-1
CDR3 DNA: TGTGCTAGTGGTTTAGGCAACTCCTACAATGAGCAGTTCTTC
CDR3 protein: CASGLGNSYNEQFF

D gene: NA
clone size: many
V gene: TRBV19
J gene: TRBJ1-5
CDR3 DNA: TGTGCCAGTAGCATGGCGACGGCAGGGAGGCAGCCCCAGCATTTT
CDR3 protein: CASSMATAGRQPQHF

D gene: TRBD2
clone size: few
V gene: TRBV27
J gene: TRBJ2-7
CDR3 DNA: TGTGCCAGCAGTTCAATGATTGTGCGGGAGGGAACCTACGAGCAGTACTTC
CDR3 protein: CASSSMIVREGTYEQYF

D gene: NA
clone size: NA
V gene: TRBV12-3/TRBV12-4
J gene: TRBJ2-3
CDR3 DNA: TGTGCCAGCAGTTTATACGGGAGCACAGATACGCAGTATTTT
CDR3 protein: CASSLYGSTDTQYF

D gene: NA
clone size: many
V gene: TRBV7-9
J gene: TRBJ2-3
CDR3 DNA: TGTGCCAGCAGCTTTGCACAGGGGAGGGCAGATACGCAGTATTTT
CDR3 protein: CASSFAQGRADTQYF

D gene: TRBD1
clone size: few
V gene: TRBV6-1
J gene: TRBJ1-1
CDR3 DNA: TGTGCCAGCAGAAAGACAGGGTTCGCTGAAGCTTTCTTT
CDR3 protein: CASRKTGFAEAFF

D gene: TRBD2
clone size: many
V gene: TRBV20-1
J gene: TRBJ2-1
CDR3 DNA: TGCAGTGTGGTCGCGGGGGGGGGGAATGAGCAGTTCTTC
CDR3 protein: CSVVAGGGNEQFF

D gene: NA
clone size: NA
V gene: TRBV2
J gene: TRBJ2-5
CDR3 DNA: TGTGCCAGCAGTGAACAGAGGTCGGAAGAGACCCAGTACTTC
CDR3 protein: CASSEQRSEETQYF

D gene: NA
clone size: many
V gene: TRBV2
J gene: TRBJ2-5
CDR3 DNA: TGTGCCAGCACCCAAGGGAGAGTCCAAGAGACCCAGTACTTC
CDR3 protein: CASTQGRVQETQYF

D gene: NA
clone size: many
V gene: TRBV3-1
J gene: TRBJ2-7
CDR3 DNA: TGTGCCAGCAGCCGGGTTGGCGAGCAGTACTTC
CDR3 protein: CASSRVGEQYF

D gene: NA
clone size: NA
V gene: TRBV7-2
J gene: TRBJ2-7
CDR3 DNA: TGTGCCAGCAGCTTAATAGTAGGAGTTTCCTACGAGCAGTACTTC
CDR3 protein: CASSLIVGVSYEQYF

D gene: TRBD2
clone size: many
V gene: TRBV9
J gene: TRBJ2-3
CDR3 DNA: TGTGCCAGCGGCAAACTAGCGGGCTTCACAGATACGCAGTATTTT
CDR3 protein: CASGKLAGFTDTQYF

D gene: TRBD2
clone size: NA
V gene: TRBV11-1
J gene: TRBJ2-4
CDR3 DNA: TGTGCCAGCAGCTTCCCGACGTATGTTAGCGGGATAGCCAAAAACATTCAGTACTTC
CDR3 protein: CASSFPTYVSGIAKNIQYF

D gene: NA
clone size: many
V gene: TRBV7-2
J gene: TRBJ1-1
CDR3 DNA: TGTGCCAGCAGCTTAGATCGGAAGGGACGGACTGAAGCTTTCTTT
CDR3 protein: CASSLDRKGRTEAFF

D gene: NA
clone size: many
V gene: TRBV9
J gene: TRBJ2-3
CDR3 DNA: TGTGCCAGCAGCGGAAGTGGGCAGCCTAGCACAGATACGCAGTATTTT
CDR3 protein: CASSGSGQPSTDTQYF

D gene: NA
clone size: many
V gene: TRBV12-3/TRBV12-4
J gene: TRBJ2-1
CDR3 DNA: TGTGCCAGCACTAAGATCTACCCTGAGCAGTTCTTC
CDR3 protein: CASTKIYPEQFF

D gene: NA
clone size: NA
V gene: TRBV18
J gene: TRBJ1-2
CDR3 DNA: TGTGCCAGCTCACCAGCAAGGGGGTCTGACTATGGCTACACCTTC
CDR3 protein: CASSPARGSDYGYTF

D gene: NA
clone size: few
V gene: TRBV30
J gene: TRBJ2-5
CDR3 DNA: TGTGCCTCTGCCCCAAGTGGGGGGTGGAAGACCCAGTACTTC
CDR3 protein: CASAPSGGWKTQYF

D gene: TRBD1
clone size: NA
V gene: TRBV7-9
J gene: TRBJ2-7
CDR3 DNA: TGTGCCAGCCGAAGACAGGGACCCCGAGAGACCCGGTACTTC
CDR3 protein: CASRRQGPRETRYF

D gene: NA
clone size: NA
V gene: TRBV28
J gene: TRBJ1-2
CDR3 DNA: TGTGCCAGCAGTTTATGGAAAGGAGGGTCTGCCCAGGTGTATGGCTACACCTTC
CDR3 protein: CASSLWKGGSAQVYGYTF

D gene: TRBD2
clone size: few
V gene: TRBV4-2
J gene: TRBJ2-3
CDR3 DNA: TGTGCCAGCAGCCAAAGCGGGATTGGGGCCGGAGGTACGCAGTATTTT
CDR3 protein: CASSQSGIGAGGTQYF

D gene: TRBD1
clone size: many
V gene: TRBV10-3
J gene: TRBJ1-1
CDR3 DNA: TGTGCCATCAGTGATAACGACGCCGGACAGGATATCACTGAAGCTTTCTTT
CDR3 protein: CAISDNDAGQDITEAFF

D gene: NA
clone size: few
V gene: TRBV27
J gene: TRBJ1-1
CDR3 DNA: TGTGCCAGCAGCCTTAGGGCAGGCGAGAACACTGAAGCTTTCTTT
CDR3 protein: CASSLRAGENTEAFF